The entry that follows covers one T cell receptor (beta chain) sequence. What antigen it recognizes has not been identified. Per-base qualities were not stored, and no clone one base away is much larger. The approximately 39 donors, aged roughly 6 to 95 years, were systemically healthy Caucasian individuals from Russia. Roughly 9.5 milliliters of peripheral blood were drawn from each donor into EDTA-treated Vacutainer tubes. Ficoll-Paque density-gradient centrifugation was used to isolate PBMCs, with at least 6.5 million per sample. Trizol reagent was used to extract total RNA from the PBMCs, yielding at least 5 micrograms per sample. Naive CD45RAhigh/CD27high T cell percentages were measured by flow cytometry on a PBMC aliquot from every donor. These data belong to a study of blood T cells in healthy people across ages (dated by TCRdb to 2015 to 2017). Background on the whole study: In model experiments, template switching captured roughly one uniquely barcoded TCR beta cDNA molecule for every two T cells. The donors were divided into four age groups: young (average about 15 years), middle-aged (about 41), aged (around 59) and long-lived (nearly 85). Donors of different ages were randomly distributed across sequencing lanes to avoid experimental bias. Using the same blood draw, the study looked at two additional independent replicas of 1 million unique cDNA reads for two donors, one aged 18 to 29 and the other aged 80 or older. Age-related changes in TCR beta repertoire diversity were measured in the study by deep sequencing normalized with unique cDNA molecular identifiers. What the work shows at the level of the full study, not this receptor alone: Conclusive comparison of naive and antigen-experienced compartments was prevented by the profiling of bulk unsorted PBMCs. There was a strong correlation between observed TCR beta diversity and the percentage of naive T cells measured by flow cytometry. Compared with the aged group, the long-lived group had more naive CD4+ T cells, fewer expanded clones and increased TCR diversity, suggesting age selection. Estimates of total diversity based on one million sequenced T cells were considered lower bounds and underestimates. Observed TCR beta diversity per million T cells fell roughly linearly with age, and a significant reduction was already apparent by age roughly 41. Because donor CMV infection status was unknown, age-related changes in expanded clonotypes were potentially confounded.

V is clipped by 2 bases and J by 5 bases, and the sequence between their germline boundaries is 3 bases long. Per the germline V gene (reference sequence), GTSNPN is the CDR1 and SVGIG is the CDR2. The CDR3 has 10 amino acids, counting the end cysteine and phenylalanine. Only the CDR3 region is kept as DNA, spanning 30 bases read in frame from base 1. Preparation of the library involved 5' RACE. Sequenced using an Illumina HiSeq 2500. A second PCR of roughly 6 to 11 cycles was run with a J-beta primer mix and a sample-barcoded 5' primer. A unique molecular identifier was introduced onto each TCR beta cDNA molecule by a template-switch 5' adaptor carrying 12 random nucleotides. Each sample yielded at least 2.5 million CDR3-containing paired-end reads. All of the RNA was converted into first-strand cDNA using the Mint cDNA synthesis kit, with a TRBC-specific oligonucleotide serving as the primer. Following uracil-DNA glycosylase treatment, all cDNA underwent a first 18-cycle PCR with the universal primers M1SS and BC2_uni_R. In the original analysis: For normalization, 1 million high-quality reads were randomly selected from each sample, with every read carrying a distinct molecular identifier. Instead of being binned into consensus sequences, reads with shared molecular identifiers were discarded. CDR3 identification, clonotype clustering and error correction used MiTCR with a Q25 quality threshold and the strictest error-elimination algorithm. A nonparametric unseen species model using Euler transformation provided a lower-bound estimate of total TCR beta diversity. TCRdb ran its own pipeline on the public reads, namely fastp trimming at Q25 and MiXCR clone calling, and kept in-frame beta chains. One record per CDR3 amino acid sequence lists the most common genes and DNA. TCRdb's processing, not the study's, gives the V and J calls here. This sample has around 900,000 distinct CDR3 sequences in its table, and 29% of those were observed once. The ten largest make up about 18% of the sample.

This receptor chain uses TRBV30 and TRBJ2-5, with the D gene uncertain. The source material was blood. This receptor was identified in a woman older than 75 in good health. The CDR3 loop reads CAWSLETQYF. The bases read TGTGCCTGGAGTTTGGAGACCCAGTACTTC.